This TCR beta chain was obtained from a study of T cells in Graves' hyperthyroidism and ophthalmopathy. Amplification yielded TCR beta CDR3 regions, with RNA transcripts as the source. With the HTBI primer set, the TCR CDR3 went through a first round of RT-PCR. TCRdb reanalysed the multiplex PCR reads using MiXCR and keeps one entry per CDR3 protein. The sample has 30,000 to 45,000 distinct CDR3 sequences; 52% are singletons. Broader study findings: Most thyroid clonotypes expanded above 0.001 were also detected in blood.

As regards this clonotype: Antigen: not known.

The sequenced sample was blood. This receptor was taken from a middle-aged man with Graves' ophthalmopathy.

Here the CDR3 DNA reads TGTGCCAGCAGCCTCTATGACCCGGGACAGGGGGCTGGGGCCAACGTCCTGACTTTC. As protein: CASSLYDPGQGAGANVLTF. The chain uses TRBV3-1 and TRBJ2-6, with TRBD1 identical over 11 bases. This CDR3 comprises 19 residues. The J segment lost 2 bases and the V segment lost 4 bases, leaving 10 bases of the junction unmatched. Per the germline V gene, CDR1 is LGHDT and CDR2 is YNNKEL (reference sequence).